Listed below are T cell receptor beta chains from one sample, sequenced in a study of cytomegalovirus exposure and HLA in healthy donors. Sequencing used immunoSEQ multiplex PCR; TCRdb keeps in-frame clones, though not all of them. The sample's table shows 90,000 to 150,000 clones. Sequencing was done on a sample of PBMCs. All receptors derive from a man between 18 and 35 years old in good health and CMV-seronegative. The CDR3 runs from the conserved cysteine through the conserved F or W. D genes are given only for firm matches.

V: TRBV13
D: TRBD2
J: TRBJ2-7
DNA: TGTGCCAGCAGCGAGCGGACTAGCGGAGACGAGCAGTACTTC
CDR3: CASSERTSGDEQYF

V: TRBV7-9
D: TRBD1
J: TRBJ1-5
DNA: TGTGCCAGCAGCCTCCGGACAGGGGCGAGTACTCAGCCCCAGCATTTT
CDR3: CASSLRTGASTQPQHF

V: TRBV7-3
D: NA
J: TRBJ2-5
DNA: TGTGCCAGCAGCCTAAACGGACAGCGGTCGCCCCAGTACTTC
CDR3: CASSLNGQRSPQYF

V: TRBV5-1
D: NA
J: TRBJ1-4
DNA: TGCGCCAGCACCCACAGGGATCCTAATGAAAAACTGTTTTTT
CDR3: CASTHRDPNEKLFF

V: TRBV9
D: TRBD2
J: TRBJ2-1
DNA: TGTGCCAGCACTTCAAGCGGGGACTCCTACAATGAGCAGTTCTTC
CDR3: CASTSSGDSYNEQFF

V: TRBV2
D: TRBD1
J: TRBJ1-1
DNA: TGTGCCAGCAGTGGACAGGGGAACACTGAAGCTTTCTTT
CDR3: CASSGQGNTEAFF

V: TRBV7-9
D: TRBD2
J: TRBJ2-7
DNA: TGTGCCAGCAGCCCGGGACTAGCGGGAGATGGGTACGAGCAGTACTTC
CDR3: CASSPGLAGDGYEQYF

V: TRBV5-1
D: NA
J: TRBJ1-6
DNA: TGCGCCAGCAGCTTGGGAGTCGCCGTAGGGGTCTATAATTCACCCCTCCACTTT
CDR3: CASSLGVAVGVYNSPLHF

V: TRBV2
D: TRBD1
J: TRBJ2-7
DNA: TGTGCCAGCGCCGGGACAGTCGTCTCCTACGAGCAGTACTTC
CDR3: CASAGTVVSYEQYF

V: TRBV13
D: TRBD2
J: TRBJ2-7
DNA: TGTGCCAGCAGTAGCGGGGAAGGGTACGAGCAGTACTTC
CDR3: CASSSGEGYEQYF

V: TRBV27
D: TRBD1
J: TRBJ2-5
DNA: TGTGCCAGCAGTTTGAAAGGGACAGGGGGCCCCCTTCAAGAGACCCAGTACTTC
CDR3: CASSLKGTGGPLQETQYF

V: TRBV9
D: NA
J: TRBJ1-6
DNA: TGTGCCAGCAGCCCCCGGAGGGAGTCCTATAATTCACCCCTCCACTTT
CDR3: CASSPRRESYNSPLHF

V: TRBV10-3
D: TRBD1
J: TRBJ2-2
DNA: TGTGCCATCAGTGAGGGACAGGCCGGGAACACCGGGGAGCTGTTTTTT
CDR3: CAISEGQAGNTGELFF

V: TRBV4-2
D: NA
J: TRBJ1-5
DNA: TGTGCCAGCAGCCAAGATGGAGAGGGGGTGAAGCCCCAGCATTTT
CDR3: CASSQDGEGVKPQHF

V: TRBV5-6
D: NA
J: TRBJ2-7
DNA: TGTGCCAGCAGCTTGTCGGGCTGGGACACCTACGAGCAGTACTTC
CDR3: CASSLSGWDTYEQYF

V: TRBV13
D: NA
J: TRBJ2-6
DNA: TGTGCCAGCAGCTTAGCGGGGGGCTACTCTGGGGCCAACGTCCTGACTTTC
CDR3: CASSLAGGYSGANVLTF

V: TRBV5-4
D: NA
J: TRBJ1-4
DNA: TGTGCCAGCAGCTTGTCGTCTACTCAAGATGAAAAACTGTTTTTT
CDR3: CASSLSSTQDEKLFF

V: TRBV6-5
D: NA
J: TRBJ1-5
DNA: TGTGCCAGCAGCCTTACAGGGACCAAACAGCCCCAGCATTTT
CDR3: CASSLTGTKQPQHF

V: TRBV9
D: TRBD1
J: TRBJ1-1
DNA: TGTGCCAGCAGCGCGTGGGGGACAGGGGACACTGAAGCTTTCTTT
CDR3: CASSAWGTGDTEAFF

V: TRBV5-1
D: NA
J: TRBJ2-5
DNA: TGCGCCAGCAGCTTGGGAGGGGGAGAGACCCAGTACTTC
CDR3: CASSLGGGETQYF